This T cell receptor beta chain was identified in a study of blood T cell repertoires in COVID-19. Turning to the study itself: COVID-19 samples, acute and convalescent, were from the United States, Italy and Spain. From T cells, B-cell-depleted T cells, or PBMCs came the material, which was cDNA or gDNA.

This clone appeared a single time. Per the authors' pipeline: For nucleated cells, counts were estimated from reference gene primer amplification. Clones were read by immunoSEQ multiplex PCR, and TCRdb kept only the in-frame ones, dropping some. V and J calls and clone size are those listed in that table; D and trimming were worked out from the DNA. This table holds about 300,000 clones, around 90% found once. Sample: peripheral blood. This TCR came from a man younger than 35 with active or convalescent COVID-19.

This chain's CDR3 is CASSYSRPPDTQYF. The CDR3, as DNA: TGTGCCAGCAGTTACTCGAGGCCCCCAGATACGCAGTATTTT. This chain uses TRBV6-5 with TRBJ2-3; D gene unclear. The V end lost 0 bases, the J end lost 4 bases, and 8 bases lay between the germline ends. Germline V gives CDR1 MNHEY, CDR2 SVGAGI. The CDR3 has 14 residues.